This T cell receptor (beta chain) was sequenced in a study of blood T cell repertoires in COVID-19. Study-wide context: Donors in the United States, Italy and Spain gave samples during acute or convalescent COVID-19.

As processed by the authors: Nucleated cell counts were estimated from reference gene primer amplification. TCRdb's table, derived via immunoSEQ multiplex PCR, lists solely in-frame clones and lacks some. For V, J and clone size, that table is used; D and trimming come from the DNA. The sample records roughly 70,000 clones, 80% to 90% being singletons. This clone has only one observation. Germline values: CDR1 MNHEY, CDR2 SMNVEV (reference sequence). This CDR3 is 14 amino acids long. With 5 bases clipped from V and 7 bases from J, the junction kept 7 bases outside the gene matches. The TCR comes from a man at least 80 years old with acute or convalescent COVID-19. Specimen: peripheral blood. The chain recombines TRBV27 with TRBJ1-2; 10 bases are shared with TRBD1. This CDR3 is CASSPMTGGGGYTF. The DNA of the CDR3 is TGTGCCAGCAGTCCCATGACAGGGGGCGGTGGCTACACCTTC.